Sequencing of this T cell receptor (beta chain) was carried out in a study of blood T cell repertoires in COVID-19. Study as a whole: Sample material is recorded as cDNA or gDNA derived from T cells, B-cell-depleted T cells, or PBMCs.

The age range of participants was roughly 18 to 90 years, with residence in about two dozen US areas. Allocation to cohorts depended on clinical history reported by the participants. How the authors handled the data: Estimated nucleated cell counts came from reference gene primer amplification. The repertoire was sequenced with immunoSEQ multiplex PCR; TCRdb's copy has only in-frame clones and lacks some. V, J and clone size reflect that table, while D and trimming were determined from the DNA. Of roughly 130,000 clones in the sample, 84% were seen once. Germline lookup yields CDR1 KGHSH and CDR2 LQKENI. V dropped 5 bases and J dropped 0; count of bases not matched to a gene: 7. CDR3 length: 15 amino acids.

The sequence was obtained from a man aged 35 to 55 with acute COVID-19. Sequenced input: PBMCs or T cells enriched from blood (not recorded which). The chain combines TRBV18 with TRBJ2-7, with 7 nucleotides matching TRBD2. The chain's CDR3 is CASSDGGGSSYEQYF. As DNA, the CDR3 is TGTGCCAGCTCAGATGGCGGGGGAAGCTCCTACGAGCAGTACTTC.